The 31 T cell receptor beta chains given below trace back to one sample, sequenced in a study of OX40 agonist ivuxolimab in advanced cancers. Profiling relied on immunoSEQ multiplex PCR, and the TCRdb table lists in-frame clones only, not all of them. This sample has about 38,000 clones, with 70% to 80% found just once. The sequencing used CD4+ or CD8+ T cells sorted from blood, collected in a trial of the OX40 agonist ivuxolimab. The receptors were sampled from an adult with an advanced solid tumor such as melanoma, head and neck, liver or kidney cancer.

The chain is built from TRBV7-2 and TRBJ2-5; 7 bases are a match to TRBD2. The CDR3 consists of 14 residues. With V trimmed by 7 bases and J by 5 bases, 10 bases remained unmatched. CDR1 is SGHTA, CDR2 FQGNSA, per germline. CDR3 sequence (DNA): TGTGCCAGCACCCCCCCGGGAGGTGGGGAGACCCAGTACTTC. Translating gives CASTPPGGGETQYF. Full variable domain (missing parts from reference TRBV7-2 and TRBJ2-5): GAGVSQSPSNKVTEKGKDVELRCDPISGHTALYWYRQSLGQGLEFLIYFQGNSAPDKSGLPSDRFSAERTGGSVSTLTIQRTQQEDSAVYLCASTPPGGGETQYFGPGTRLLVL.

The rearrangement joins TRBV19 to TRBJ2-3; D is undetermined. V lost 8 bases, J lost 1 base, and 10 bases lay in between. Germline V CDR1 and CDR2: LNHDA, SQIVND (reference sequence). The CDR3 sequence is 13 residues long. The chain's CDR3 is CASLARGTDTQYF. The CDR3 coding sequence is TGTGCCAGTCTGGCTAGGGGCACAGATACGCAGTATTTT.

The chain uses TRBV28 and TRBJ2-5, with 10 bases identical to TRBD1. There are 15 residues in the CDR3. The germline gives CDR1 MDHEN, CDR2 SYDVKM. The V and J ends lost 7 bases and 7 bases, in that order; junction bases with no gene match: 12. This CDR3 reads CASKGTGVPSGTQYF. CDR3 nucleotide sequence: TGTGCCAGCAAAGGGACAGGGGTACCATCGGGGACCCAGTACTTC.

V usage is TRBV10-3 and J usage is TRBJ1-2, with 7 bases that match TRBD1. This CDR3 has 15 amino acids. Germline V lookup: CDR1 ENHRY, CDR2 SYGVKD. V trimming: 0 bases; J trimming: 6 bases; junction bases outside the gene matches: 7. The chain's CDR3 is CAISESRGRYHGYTF. The CDR3 region has the DNA TGTGCCATCAGTGAGTCAAGGGGGCGATACCATGGCTACACCTTC.

The V call is TRBV2, the J call TRBJ2-7; TRBD1 matches at 9 bases. V was pared by 5 bases and J by 2 bases, with 1 base of the junction left unmatched. Germline CDR1 reads SNHLY; CDR2 reads FYNNEI. The CDR3 contains 13 residues. The CDR3: CASSRQGAYEQYF. CDR3 sequence (DNA): TGTGCCAGCAGTCGACAGGGGGCCTACGAGCAGTACTTC.

The CDR3 here is CASSFRSGGETQYF. The CDR3 DNA follows: TGTGCCAGCAGCTTTAGGTCGGGAGGGGAGACCCAGTACTTC. This chain connects TRBV5-4 to TRBJ2-5; 8 nucleotides agree with TRBD2. Germline V gene data show CDR1 as SGHNT and CDR2 as YYREEE (reference sequence). Germline trimming cut 2 bases from V and 5 bases from J; bases unmatched to any gene: 5. This CDR3 has 14 residues.

The chain joins TRBV28 to TRBJ2-7, with 9 bases fitting TRBD2. Germline CDR1 and CDR2: MDHEN and SYDVKM. Germline trimming cut 7 bases from V and 1 base from J; bases unmatched to any gene: 8. There are 15 residues in the CDR3. CDR3 nucleotide sequence: TGTGCCAGCACCCCGGATAGCGGGAGATCCTACGAGCAGTACTTC. Translating it yields CASTPDSGRSYEQYF.

The chain links TRBV7-9 to TRBJ2-1, with D unresolved. Germline CDR1 and CDR2: SEHNR and FQNEAQ (reference sequence). Trimming pared 4 bases from V and 10 bases from J, leaving 8 bases between. The CDR3 covers 11 residues. CDR3 in amino acids: CASSSLREQFF. CDR3 nucleotides: TGTGCCAGCAGCTCGCTTAGGGAGCAGTTCTTC.

This chain joins TRBV6-6 and TRBJ1-1; D remains unclear. Deletions cut 7 bases from V and 2 bases from J, with 11 bases between. The CDR3 runs 13 residues. Germline CDR1 and CDR2: MNHNY and SVGAGI (reference sequence). The CDR3, as DNA: TGTGCCAGCACTCTTACGTCAAACACTGAAGCTTTCTTT. This gives the protein CASTLTSNTEAFF.

This chain joins TRBV5-1 and TRBJ2-3; a weak D match, TRBD2 (6 bases). V dropped 1 base and J dropped 3 bases, with 15 bases sitting between them. The CDR3 runs to 16 residues. Germline V lookup: CDR1 SGHRS, CDR2 YFSETQ. The CDR3 protein is CASSLPSGGETDTQYF. The DNA for the CDR3 is TGCGCCAGCAGCTTGCCCTCCGGGGGAGAAACAGATACGCAGTATTTT. Full variable domain (rest looked up from reference TRBV5-1 and TRBJ2-3): KAGVTQTPRYLIKTRGQQVTLSCSPISGHRSVSWYQQTPGQGLQFLFEYFSETQRNKGNFPGRFSGRQFSNSRSEMNVSTLELGDSALYLCASSLPSGGETDTQYFGPGTRLTVL.

Within the sample, this clone is medium-sized. This chain uses TRBV18 with TRBJ1-2; a possible D gene is TRBD1 (5 bases). The CDR3 has 14 residues. Germline CDR1 is KGHSH and CDR2 is LQKENI. V was pared by 5 bases and J by 8 bases, with 18 bases between. This chain's CDR3 is CASSETDTDVGYTF. The CDR3 DNA reads TGTGCCAGCTCAGAGACGGACACCGACGTGGGCTACACCTTC.

This clone appeared once. The chain joins TRBV9 to TRBJ1-4, with D perhaps TRBD1 (5 bases). The CDR3 runs to 18 residues. Looked up from germline, CDR1 is SGDLS and CDR2 is YYNGEE. Trimming shortened V by 1 base and J by 0 bases, and 16 bases separated the two germline ends. CDR3: CASSVTGTGAPTNEKLFF. The CDR3 DNA sequence: TGTGCCAGCAGCGTAACCGGGACGGGAGCACCAACTAATGAAAAACTGTTTTTT.

This sequence joins TRBV19 and TRBJ2-5; D gene unclear. Trimming stripped 4 bases from V and 5 bases from J, with 11 bases between. The CDR3 consists of 13 residues. Per germline, CDR1 LNHDA and CDR2 SQIVND (reference sequence). The CDR3 DNA follows: TGTGCCAGTAGTAGCCAAGGACCGGAGACCCAGTACTTC. Its translation is CASSSQGPETQYF.

CDR3 sequence: CATSPGPGPMNTEAFF. The CDR3 DNA sequence: TGTGCCACCTCACCGGGACCTGGCCCCATGAACACTGAAGCTTTCTTT. The chain couples TRBV19 to TRBJ1-1; D perhaps matches TRBD1 (5 bases). The ends were cut back, 10 bases at V and 0 bases at J, with 21 bases in the middle. Germline CDR1 and CDR2: LNHDA and SQIVND (reference sequence). The CDR3 contains 16 residues.

This clone was counted only a few times. The sample holds other DNA sequences that translate to the same CDR3. This rearrangement joins TRBV9 to TRBJ2-3; D may be TRBD2 (6 bases). The V end lost 0 bases, the J end lost 1 base, and 12 bases lay between the germline ends. The CDR3 contains 16 residues. Germline V gene data show CDR1 as SGDLS and CDR2 as YYNGEE. DNA of the CDR3: TGTGCCAGCAGCGTAGGGTCCGGGAGTGGCACAGATACGCAGTATTTT. Amino acid sequence: CASSVGSGSGTDTQYF.

The V call is TRBV7-9, the J call TRBJ1-1; D is unclear. The CDR3 sequence is 13 residues long. V lost 4 bases, J lost 0 bases, and 6 bases lay in between. Germline-derived CDR1 and CDR2 are SEHNR and FQNEAQ (reference sequence). The CDR3 DNA reads TGTGCCAGCAGCTACGGAATGAACACTGAAGCTTTCTTT. Its translation is CASSYGMNTEAFF.

The chain has TRBV19 and TRBJ2-5; D assignment may be TRBD1 or TRBD2 (5 bases each). V lost 2 bases and J lost 5, with 15 bases in between. This CDR3 comprises 15 residues. The germline V gene has CDR1 LNHDA and CDR2 SQIVND (reference sequence). The CDR3 DNA is TGTGCCAGTAGTATACTCCCCTTTGGGGGTGAGACCCAGTACTTC. It specifies CASSILPFGGETQYF.

V is TRBV2 and J is TRBJ2-2; 12 nucleotides match TRBD2. The V and J ends lost 7 bases and 6 bases, in that order; junction bases with no gene match: 6. The CDR3 is made up of 15 amino acids. Per the germline V gene, CDR1 is SNHLY and CDR2 is FYNNEI. CDR3 bases: TGTGCCAGCACCGAGGCTAGCGGGAGGGCCGGGGAGCTGTTTTTT. It is translated as CASTEASGRAGELFF.

V is TRBV5-8 and J is TRBJ2-1; TRBD2 matches at 8 bases. Germline values: CDR1 SGHTS, CDR2 YDEGEE. The CDR3 has 15 amino acids. V lost 1 base, J lost 3 bases, and 3 bases stayed unmatched. The CDR3 sequence: CASSLFSGDYNEQFF. The CDR3 nucleotides read TGTGCCAGCAGCTTGTTTAGCGGGGACTACAATGAGCAGTTCTTC.

Only a few counts were recorded for this clone. CDR3 protein: CAWSATGRPNQPQHF. For the CDR3, the DNA is TGTGCCTGGTCCGCCACGGGTAGGCCTAATCAGCCCCAGCATTTT. The genes are TRBV30 and TRBJ1-5; D remains ambiguous. V lost 5 bases to trimming and J lost 4 bases, with 18 bases between them. Germline V gene lookup returns CDR1 GTSNPN and CDR2 SVGIG (reference sequence). CDR3 length: 15 residues.

This clone came up once. The V call is TRBV9, the J call TRBJ2-1; D is ambiguous. Germline assignment: CDR1 SGDLS and CDR2 YYNGEE. The V end was cut by 2 bases, the J end by 4 bases, with 10 bases between. The CDR3 contains 14 residues. This CDR3 is CASSVAPEYNEQFF. CDR3 nucleotides: TGTGCCAGCAGCGTTGCCCCGGAGTACAATGAGCAGTTCTTC.

This clone was detected once. The CDR3 loop is CASSQVGGSTTDTQYF. The CDR3 region has the DNA TGTGCCAGCAGCCAAGTAGGGGGGAGCACTACAGATACGCAGTATTTT. The J gene is TRBJ2-3, the V gene TRBV4-2; D is perhaps TRBD1 or TRBD2 (6 bases each). The CDR3 runs 16 residues. V was pared by 1 base and J by 3 bases, with 14 bases between. Germline V gene data show CDR1 as LGHNA and CDR2 as YNFKEQ.

This rearrangement joins TRBV19 to TRBJ2-2; D possibly uses TRBD1 or TRBD2 (5 bases each). Germline CDR1 is LNHDA and CDR2 is SQIVND (reference sequence). V gave up 10 bases and J gave up 3 bases, with 12 bases separating them. The CDR3 is made up of 13 amino acids. The CDR3, as DNA: TGTGCCATTGGGACGGTGTACACCGGGGAGCTGTTTTTT. Translation gives CAIGTVYTGELFF.

The V call is TRBV4-3, the J call TRBJ2-3; tentative D call: TRBD2 (7 bases). The germline gives CDR1 LGHNA, CDR2 YSLEER. V lost 0 bases and J lost 2, with 27 bases in between. This CDR3 is 21 amino acids long. The CDR3, as DNA: TGCGCCAGCAGCCAAGATGCCAGGAGGGGGGGGAGACTGAGCTACACAGATACGCAGTATTTT. This encodes CASSQDARRGGRLSYTDTQYF.

This sequence joins TRBV11-2 and TRBJ2-7, with 8 bases that match TRBD2. The CDR3 contains 14 residues. CDR1 SGHAT and CDR2 FQNNGV come from the germline V gene. The V segment lost 0 bases and the J segment 6 bases; nucleotides outside the gene matches: 4. The CDR3 spells CASSLDRLASEQYF. The CDR3 DNA reads as TGTGCCAGCAGCTTAGATCGACTAGCGAGCGAGCAGTACTTC.

This clone was detected only once. The V call is TRBV7-9, the J call TRBJ1-2, with D possibly being TRBD1 (5 bases). V dropped 4 bases and J dropped 4 bases, with 10 bases sitting between them. This CDR3 region has 13 residues. From germline, CDR1 is SEHNR and CDR2 FQNEAQ (reference sequence). This CDR3 is CASSSQVSYGYTF. The CDR3 nucleotides are TGTGCCAGCAGCTCACAGGTATCCTATGGCTACACCTTC.

The chain couples TRBV10-2 to TRBJ2-3, with D possibly TRBD2 on 6 matching bases. The CDR3 runs to 14 residues. The germline CDR1 and CDR2 sequences are WSHSY and SAAADI. The V end lost 4 bases, the J end lost 3 bases, and 11 bases lay between the germline ends. The CDR3 spells CASSVGGTTDTQYF. The CDR3 DNA sequence: TGCGCCAGCAGTGTCGGCGGGACTACAGATACGCAGTATTTT.

This chain uses TRBV28 with TRBJ1-6, with a weak D call TRBD1 (5 bases). Germline V lookup: CDR1 MDHEN, CDR2 SYDVKM. This CDR3 is 16 amino acids long. Deletions cut 6 bases from V and 0 bases from J, with 12 bases between. CDR3 amino acids: CASRTAGLSYNSPLHF. CDR3 in DNA: TGTGCCAGCAGGACCGCGGGGCTCTCCTATAATTCACCCCTCCACTTT.

The gene calls are TRBV7-2 and TRBJ2-3; 7 bases agree with TRBD2. Germline lookup yields CDR1 SGHTA and CDR2 FQGNSA. V shed 6 bases, J shed 5 bases, and the junction held 5 bases outside the gene matches. This CDR3 region has 13 residues. The CDR3 DNA reads TGTGCCAGCAGAGGTAGCGGGTTAGATACGCAGTATTTT. Protein product: CASRGSGLDTQYF.

This clone was seen only a few times. The chain couples TRBV5-1 to TRBJ1-4; a possible D gene is TRBD1 (5 bases). CDR3 length: 14 amino acids. Trimming shortened V by 4 bases and J by 7 bases, and 14 bases separated the two germline ends. The germline V gene encodes CDR1 SGHRS and CDR2 YFSETQ. The CDR3 bases are TGCGCCAGCAGCGGCGGGACCTGGAGTGAAAAACTGTTTTTT. Its translation is CASSGGTWSEKLFF.

The chain carries TRBV21-1 and TRBJ2-5; no DNA check was done on the table's D call, TRBD1. TRBV21-1 is tagged as a pseudogene. The CDR3 sequence is 12 residues long. The CDR3 protein is CASSKRQETQYF. CDR3 nucleotides: TGTGCCAGCAGCAAACGCCAGGAGACCCAGTACTTC.